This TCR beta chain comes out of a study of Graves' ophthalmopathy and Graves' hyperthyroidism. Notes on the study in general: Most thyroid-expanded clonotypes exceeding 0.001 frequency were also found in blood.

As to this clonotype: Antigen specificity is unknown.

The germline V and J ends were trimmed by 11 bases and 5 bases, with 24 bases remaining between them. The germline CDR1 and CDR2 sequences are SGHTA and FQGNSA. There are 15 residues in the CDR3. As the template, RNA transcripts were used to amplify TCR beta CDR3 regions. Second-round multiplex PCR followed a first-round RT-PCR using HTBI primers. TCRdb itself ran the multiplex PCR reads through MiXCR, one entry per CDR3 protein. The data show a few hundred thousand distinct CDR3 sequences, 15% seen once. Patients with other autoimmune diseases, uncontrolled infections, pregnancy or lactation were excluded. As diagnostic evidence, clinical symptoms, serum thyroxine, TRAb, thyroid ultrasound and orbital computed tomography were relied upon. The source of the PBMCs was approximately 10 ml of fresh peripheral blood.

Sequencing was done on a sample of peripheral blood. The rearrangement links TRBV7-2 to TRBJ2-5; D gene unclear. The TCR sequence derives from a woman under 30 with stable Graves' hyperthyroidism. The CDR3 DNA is TGTGCCGGCACCCCCTTTAGCACCCCGTCGGAGACCCAGTACTTC. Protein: CAGTPFSTPSETQYF.